These 14 T cell receptor beta chains share one sample of origin, sequenced in a study of Graves' ophthalmopathy and Graves' hyperthyroidism. RNA transcripts provided the template for amplifying TCR beta CDR3 regions. HTBI-primed first-round RT-PCR preceded second-round multiplex PCR. Each CDR3 protein is one row after TCRdb ran MiXCR on the multiplex PCR reads. The table has around 1.1 million distinct CDR3 sequences, less than 45% seen once. The source material was peripheral blood or thyroid tissue (not recorded which). These receptors came from an adult man with Graves' hyperthyroidism.

On this clonotype: Possible read error: a much larger clone is one base away. The chain joins TRBV7-2 to TRBJ1-3; D might be TRBD1 (6 bases). In germline, CDR1 is SGHTA, CDR2 FQGNSA. The length of the CDR3 is 16 residues. Trimming shortened V by 4 bases and J by 0 bases, and 13 bases separated the two germline ends. DNA of the CDR3: TGTGCCAGCAGCTCGTGGACAGCGAGCTCTGGAAACACCATATATTTT. This codes for CASSSWTASSGNTIYF.

A remark on this clonotype: This may come from a read error, since a much larger clone is one base off. This chain links TRBV2 with TRBJ2-2; no reliable D call. The ends were cut back, 2 bases at V and 4 bases at J, with 11 bases in the middle. Per the germline V gene, CDR1 is SNHLY and CDR2 is FYNNEI. This CDR3 contains 15 residues. CDR3 protein: CASSETSFSTGELFF. The CDR3 nucleotides read TGTGCCAGCAGTGAAACGTCATTTAGCACCGGGGAGCTGTTTTTT.

There are many counts of this clonotype. The chain recombines TRBV10-3 with TRBJ2-7, with D maybe TRBD1 (8 bases). The V gene's germline CDR1 is ENHRY and CDR2 SYGVKD. The CDR3 consists of 15 residues. V was shortened by 10 bases and J by 1 base, with 20 bases between the two germline ends. This chain's CDR3 is CATQTGASGSYEQYF. The CDR3 DNA follows: TGTGCCACCCAGACAGGGGCTAGCGGATCCTACGAGCAGTACTTC.

The J gene is TRBJ2-5, the V gene TRBV29-1; D tentatively fits TRBD1 or TRBD2 (5 bases each). Trimming pared 3 bases from V and 5 bases from J, leaving 13 bases between. CDR1 and CDR2 from the germline V gene are SQVTM and ANQGSEA. CDR3 length: 13 residues. Here the CDR3 DNA reads TGCAGCGTTGATGGCAGGGAGTCGGAGACCCAGTACTTC. This sequence encodes CSVDGRESETQYF.

This clonotype was found a few times. The J gene is TRBJ1-1, the V gene TRBV6-5; D call uncertain. Germline CDR1 reads MNHEY; CDR2 reads SVGAGI. CDR3 size: 14 residues. Trimming shortened V by 0 bases and J by 1 base, and 6 bases separated the two germline ends. This chain's CDR3 is CASSYSYTNTEAFF. For the CDR3, the DNA is TGTGCCAGCAGTTACTCATACACGAACACTGAAGCTTTCTTT.

CDR3 coding DNA: TGCAGTGCTTTATGGGACAGTGTTTACGAGCAGTACTTC. Amino acid sequence: CSALWDSVYEQYF. V usage is TRBV20-1 and J usage is TRBJ2-7; 7 bases match TRBD1. The trim removed 5 bases at V and 4 bases at J, leaving 8 bases unmatched. This CDR3 has 13 amino acids. CDR1 is DFQATT, CDR2 SNEGSKA, per germline (reference sequence).

This clonotype was counted many times. This chain joins TRBV7-9 and TRBJ1-2, with D hard to call. Trimming took 7 bases from V and 2 from J, leaving 11 bases between them. The germline V gene encodes CDR1 SEHNR and CDR2 FQNEAQ (reference sequence). This CDR3 contains 13 residues. CDR3 nucleotide sequence: TGTGCCAGCACCCCAACGGGGAACTATGGCTACACCTTC. It codes for CASTPTGNYGYTF.

Details on this clonotype: At one boundary the junction diverges from the germline segment, which might be a read error. The rearrangement joins TRBV11-2 to TRBJ1-5; D is possibly TRBD1 (5 bases). This CDR3 has 14 residues. CDR1 and CDR2 (germline): SGHAT, FQNNGV. The CDR3 DNA reads as TGTGCCAGCGGCTTGGGGGTCGGGGATCAGCCCCAGCATTTT. Residues: CASGLGVGDQPQHF. Full variable domain (remainder filled in from reference TRBV11-2 and TRBJ1-5): EAGVAQSPRYKIIEKRQSVAFWCNPISGHATLYWYQQILGQGPKLLIQFQNNGVVDDSQLPKDRFSAERLKGVDSTLKIQPAKLEDSAVYLCASGLGVGDQPQHFGDGTRLSIL.

This clonotype was seen many times. V usage is TRBV5-6 and J usage is TRBJ1-5; TRBD1 aligns across 12 bases. With V trimmed by 3 bases and J by 4 bases, 11 bases remained unmatched. The CDR3 is 18 amino acids. Germline CDR1 and CDR2: SGHDT and YYEEEE. The CDR3 protein is CASSYLGTGGAGNQPQHF. CDR3 coding DNA: TGTGCCAGCAGCTATCTCGGGACAGGGGGCGCAGGAAATCAGCCCCAGCATTTT. Combining the CDR3 with reference TRBV5-6 and TRBJ1-5 gives the whole variable domain DAGVTQSPTHLIKTRGQQVTLRCSPKSGHDTVSWYQQALGQGPQFIFQYYEEEERQRGNFPDRFSGHQFPNYSSELNVNALLLGDSALYLCASSYLGTGGAGNQPQHFGDGTRLSIL.

This clonotype was recorded a few times. The CDR3 sequence is CASSKKAGGLQETQYF. As DNA, the CDR3 is TGTGCCAGCAGTAAAAAAGCGGGGGGCCTCCAAGAGACCCAGTACTTC. V gene TRBV2 combines with J gene TRBJ2-5; 9 positions agree with TRBD2. Germline CDR1 reads SNHLY; CDR2 reads FYNNEI. The junction had 8 bases not matched to a gene; V was cut back by 5 bases and J by 1 base. The CDR3 contains 16 residues.

V is TRBV7-7 and J is TRBJ1-1, with D uncertain. This CDR3 spans 14 amino acids. The germline CDR1 and CDR2 sequences are SSHAT and FNYEAQ (reference sequence). V was pared by 3 bases and J by 3 bases, with 11 bases between. The CDR3 is CASSFGRGDTEAFF. CDR3 DNA: TGTGCCAGCAGCTTCGGACGGGGAGACACTGAAGCTTTCTTT.

This clonotype appeared many times. The CDR3, as DNA: TGTGCCAGCAGCTTAGGGCCTAGCGCAAACTACGAGCAGTACTTC. Residues: CASSLGPSANYEQYF. V is TRBV7-6 and J is TRBJ2-7; D perhaps matches TRBD2 (6 bases). The CDR3 runs 15 residues. The V and J ends lost 1 base and 3 bases respectively, with 13 bases between them. Germline V CDR1 and CDR2: SGHVS, FNYEAQ.

The V and J genes are TRBV12-3 or TRBV12-4 and TRBJ1-1; 10 nucleotides match TRBD1. V lost 5 bases, J lost 5 bases, and 8 bases stayed unmatched. This CDR3 has 15 residues. The CDR3 nucleotides are TGTGCCAGCAGTCCCACTCGGACAGGGGGGACTGAAGCTTTCTTT. Translating gives CASSPTRTGGTEAFF.

The V gene is TRBV12-3 or TRBV12-4, the J gene TRBJ1-2, with TRBD1 matching over 7 bases. Trimming cost V 6 bases and J 8 bases; bases outside gene matches: 9. The CDR3 is 13 residues long. The CDR3 nucleotides read TGTGCCAGCAGCGACAGGGCCCAACGCGGCTACACCTTC. Its protein is CASSDRAQRGYTF.